In its sample, the clone carrying this T cell receptor beta chain was seen once. Its antigen is unidentified. This sample was taken from a study of PD-1 blockade in classical Hodgkin lymphoma. Study results and limitations: Newly diagnosed patients reportedly trailed healthy donors in baseline TCR diversity. No one has yet defined what causes the repertoire differences, which may be disease activity or prior therapy.

CDR3 length: 11 amino acids. The germline gives CDR1 SQVTM, CDR2 ANQGSEA. Using immunoSEQ multiplex PCR, the repertoire was profiled, and TCRdb retains in-frame clones only, with some absent. The table lists tens of thousands of clones, 88% of them singletons, with more than 0.95% in the top ten. Time point noted: newly diagnosed, previously untreated cHL patient sample. Out of thawed PBMCs, magnetic negative selection purified CD4+ T cells. Newly diagnosed, untreated classical Hodgkin lymphoma PBMCs served as comparison. The chain is built from TRBV29-1 and TRBJ2-5; 7 nucleotides agree with TRBD2. Sample: CD4+ T cells from blood. This clonotype was sampled from a human donor with classical Hodgkin lymphoma. The CDR3 sequence: CSCAGGETQYF. The CDR3 DNA follows: TGCTCATGTGCCGGGGGGGAGACCCAGTACTTC.